This TCR beta chain appears in the sequencing data of a study of regulatory T cells in long-lasting Graves disease. Time point of the sample: persistent/refractory GD, antithyroid drugs over 5 years with positive TRAb. After RNA was extracted from PBMCs, the TCR library was made from it. Building of the TCR beta libraries involved iRepertoire HTBI primers and Arm-PCR of CDR3 regions. TCRdb called the multiplex PCR reads again in MiXCR, with one record for every CDR3 protein. This table holds about 470,000 distinct CDR3 sequences, 20% to 25% found once. V lost 2 bases and J 1 base, leaving 12 bases between the germline ends. The germline CDR1 and CDR2 sequences are SGHTA and FQGNSA. This CDR3 is built from 15 residues.

The chain carries TRBV7-2 and TRBJ2-7; possibly TRBD2 for D (6 bases). The starting material was peripheral blood mononuclear cells (PBMCs), obtained when the disease was refractory, from a patient treated with antithyroid drugs. This clonotype was sampled from a female donor with Graves disease. Here the CDR3 reads CASSLSGGVSYEQYF. The CDR3 DNA reads as TGTGCCAGCAGCTTAAGTGGAGGGGTTTCCTACGAGCAGTACTTC. The whole variable domain, remainder taken from reference TRBV7-2 and TRBJ2-7, is GAGVSQSPSNKVTEKGKDVELRCDPISGHTALYWYRQSLGQGLEFLIYFQGNSAPDKSGLPSDRFSAERTGGSVSTLTIQRTQQEDSAVYLCASSLSGGVSYEQYFGPGTRLTVT.